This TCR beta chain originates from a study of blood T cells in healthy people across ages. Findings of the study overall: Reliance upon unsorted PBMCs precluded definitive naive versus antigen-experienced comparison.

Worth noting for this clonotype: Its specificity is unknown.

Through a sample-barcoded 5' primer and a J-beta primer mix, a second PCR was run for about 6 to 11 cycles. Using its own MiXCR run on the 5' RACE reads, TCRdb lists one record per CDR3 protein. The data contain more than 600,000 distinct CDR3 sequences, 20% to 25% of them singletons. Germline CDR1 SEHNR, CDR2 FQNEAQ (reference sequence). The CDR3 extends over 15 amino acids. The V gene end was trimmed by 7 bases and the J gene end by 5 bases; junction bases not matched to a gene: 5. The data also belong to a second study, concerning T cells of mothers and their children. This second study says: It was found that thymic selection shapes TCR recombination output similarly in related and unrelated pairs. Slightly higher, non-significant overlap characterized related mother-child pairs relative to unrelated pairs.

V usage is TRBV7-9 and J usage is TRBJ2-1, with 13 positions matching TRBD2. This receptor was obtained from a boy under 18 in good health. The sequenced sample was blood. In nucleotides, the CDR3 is TGTGCCAGCACACTCGGGACTAGCGGGAACAATGAGCAGTTCTTC. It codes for CASTLGTSGNNEQFF.